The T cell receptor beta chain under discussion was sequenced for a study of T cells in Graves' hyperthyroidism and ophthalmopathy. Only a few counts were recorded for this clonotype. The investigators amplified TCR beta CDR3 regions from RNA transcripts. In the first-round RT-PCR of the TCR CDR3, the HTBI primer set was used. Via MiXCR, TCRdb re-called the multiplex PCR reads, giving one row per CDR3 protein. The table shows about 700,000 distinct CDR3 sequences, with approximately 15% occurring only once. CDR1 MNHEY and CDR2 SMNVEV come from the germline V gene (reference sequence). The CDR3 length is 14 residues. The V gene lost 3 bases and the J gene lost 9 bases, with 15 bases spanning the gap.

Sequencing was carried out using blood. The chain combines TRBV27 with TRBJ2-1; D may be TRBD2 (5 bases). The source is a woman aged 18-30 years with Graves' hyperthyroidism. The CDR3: CASSFTAGYFEQFF. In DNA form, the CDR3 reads TGTGCCAGCAGTTTCACCGCGGGTTACTTTGAGCAGTTCTTC.